A single T cell receptor beta chain is shown here with its context. Clones were sequenced by immunoSEQ multiplex PCR, and TCRdb holds only the in-frame ones, with some missing. The sample has 29,000 or so clones; less than 80% are singletons. The source of the sample is a study of PD-1 blockade in classical Hodgkin lymphoma. Each patient relapsed following autologous stem cell transplantation, and prior brentuximab vedotin exposure differed. This receptor was obtained from a human donor with classical Hodgkin lymphoma. The starting material was peripheral blood mononuclear cells (PBMCs), obtained before the second cycle of nivolumab.

The CDR3: CASSLLQGRMGYTF. Here the CDR3 DNA reads TGTGCCAGCAGTTTATTACAGGGGAGGATGGGCTACACCTTC. This chain connects TRBV27 to TRBJ1-2; 7 bases match TRBD1. V shed 1 base and J 8 bases; nucleotides not matched to a gene: 7. The V gene's germline CDR1 is MNHEY and CDR2 SMNVEV (reference sequence). This CDR3 comprises 14 residues.